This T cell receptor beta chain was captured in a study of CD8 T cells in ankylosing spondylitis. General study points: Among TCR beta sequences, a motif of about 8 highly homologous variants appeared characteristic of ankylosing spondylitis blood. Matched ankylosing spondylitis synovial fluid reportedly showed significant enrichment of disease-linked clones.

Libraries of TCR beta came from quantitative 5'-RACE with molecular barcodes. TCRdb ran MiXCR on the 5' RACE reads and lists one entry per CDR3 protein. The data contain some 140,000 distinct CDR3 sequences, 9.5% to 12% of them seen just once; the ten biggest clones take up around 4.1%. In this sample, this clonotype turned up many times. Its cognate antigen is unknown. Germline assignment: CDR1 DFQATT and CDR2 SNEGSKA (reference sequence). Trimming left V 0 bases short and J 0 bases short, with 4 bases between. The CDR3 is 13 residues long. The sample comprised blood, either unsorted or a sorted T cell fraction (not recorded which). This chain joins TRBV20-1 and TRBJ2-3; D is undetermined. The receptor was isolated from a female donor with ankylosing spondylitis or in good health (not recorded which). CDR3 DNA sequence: TGCAGTGCTAGAGATTTTAGCACAGATACGCAGTATTTT. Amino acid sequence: CSARDFSTDTQYF.